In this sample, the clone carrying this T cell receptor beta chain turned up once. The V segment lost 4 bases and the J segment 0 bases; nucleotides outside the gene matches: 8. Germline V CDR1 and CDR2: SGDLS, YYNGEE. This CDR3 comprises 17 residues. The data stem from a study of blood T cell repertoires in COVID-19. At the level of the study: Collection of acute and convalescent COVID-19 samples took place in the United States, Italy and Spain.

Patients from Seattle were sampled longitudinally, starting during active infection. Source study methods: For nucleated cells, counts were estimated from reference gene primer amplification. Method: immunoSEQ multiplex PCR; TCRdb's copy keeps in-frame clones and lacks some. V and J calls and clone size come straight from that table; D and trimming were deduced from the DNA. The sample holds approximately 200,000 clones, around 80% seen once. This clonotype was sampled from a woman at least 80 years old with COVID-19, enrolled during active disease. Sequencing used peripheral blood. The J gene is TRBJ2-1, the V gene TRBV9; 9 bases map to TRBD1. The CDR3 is CASSIDGTGSSYNEQFF. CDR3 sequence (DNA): TGTGCCAGCAGCATTGACGGGACAGGGAGCTCCTACAATGAGCAGTTCTTC.